One sample yielded the 26 T cell receptor beta chains listed below, sequenced in a study of cytomegalovirus exposure and HLA in healthy donors. Primers: 60 Vbeta forward and 13 Jbeta reverse. Profiling relied on immunoSEQ multiplex PCR, and the TCRdb table lists in-frame clones only, not all of them. Among some 190,000 clones, 81% were seen once, and the ten largest hold 3.4%. The sequenced sample was PBMCs. Receptors originate from a man aged 40-49 years in good health and CMV-seropositive.

V and J are TRBV27 and TRBJ2-7; the D gene is possibly TRBD2 (5 bases). Trimming stripped 0 bases from V and 7 bases from J, with 10 bases between. Looked up from germline, CDR1 is MNHEY and CDR2 is SMNVEV (reference sequence). CDR3 size: 13 residues. The CDR3 here is CASSLSGVGEQYF. CDR3 bases: TGTGCCAGCAGTTTATCCGGGGTAGGGGAGCAGTACTTC.

This clone showed up just a few times. The chain joins TRBV7-6 to TRBJ2-5; the match to TRBD1 covers 9 bases. The end of the DNA fits TRBJ2-7 better, so the J call may be wrong. Germline CDR1 reads SGHVS; CDR2 reads FNYEAQ. This CDR3 is built from 15 residues. In DNA, the CDR3 is TGTGCCAGCAGCTTAGGGGGGAGGACAGGGGACGAGCAGTACTTC. As protein: CASSLGGRTGDEQYF.

This chain connects TRBV10-2 to TRBJ2-2; D is perhaps TRBD1 (6 bases). Germline CDR1 and CDR2: WSHSY and SAAADI. The CDR3 totals 15 residues. Trimming pared 5 bases from V and 3 bases from J, leaving 13 bases between. CDR3 coding DNA: TGCGCCAGCAGTCGGGCAGGGGCACACACCGGGGAGCTGTTTTTT. Translated: CASSRAGAHTGELFF.

V and J are TRBV6-5 and TRBJ1-2; 7 bases map to TRBD1. The CDR3 runs 13 residues. The V segment lost 2 bases and the J segment 4 bases; nucleotides outside the gene matches: 1. Germline V gives CDR1 MNHEY, CDR2 SVGAGI. CDR3 sequence: CASSYRDSYGYTF. DNA for the CDR3: TGTGCCAGCAGTTACCGGGACAGCTATGGCTACACCTTC.

This chain uses TRBV4-2 with TRBJ2-7; 8 nucleotides line up with TRBD2. The CDR3 has 16 amino acids. From germline, CDR1 is LGHNA and CDR2 YNFKEQ. Germline trimming cut 1 base from V and 1 base from J; bases unmatched to any gene: 6. DNA for the CDR3: TGTGCCAGCAGCCAAGGGAGTAGCGGGAAGTCCTACGAGCAGTACTTC. Translation: CASSQGSSGKSYEQYF.

The chain recombines TRBV6-1 with TRBJ1-5; D call uncertain. Trimming took 3 bases from V and 4 from J, leaving 13 bases between them. CDR1 MNHNS and CDR2 SASEGT come from the germline V gene. The CDR3 spans 15 residues. DNA of the CDR3: TGTGCCAGCAGTGAGGGCACAAGGCCTAATCAGCCCCAGCATTTT. This translates into CASSEGTRPNQPQHF.

The genes are TRBV6-5 and TRBJ2-7, with unresolved D. The CDR3 has 15 residues. The V gene's germline CDR1 is MNHEY and CDR2 SVGAGI. V lost 2 bases and J 0 bases, leaving 11 bases between the germline ends. As DNA, the CDR3 is TGTGCCAGCAGTTACCACGGCGGTCCCTCCTACGAGCAGTACTTC. Its translation is CASSYHGGPSYEQYF.

The chain couples TRBV14 to TRBJ2-2; TRBD1 is a possible D gene (5 bases). V lost 3 bases, J lost 5 bases, and 13 bases lay in between. The CDR3 extends over 15 amino acids. The germline V gene encodes CDR1 SGHDN and CDR2 FVKESK. DNA of the CDR3: TGTGCCAGCAGCCAGCACAAGGGGTATACCGGGGAGCTGTTTTTT. It codes for CASSQHKGYTGELFF.

This clone was recorded only once. The chain uses TRBV7-9 and TRBJ2-7; TRBD2 aligns across 10 bases. The germline V gene has CDR1 SEHNR and CDR2 FQNEAQ (reference sequence). The J segment lost 6 bases and the V segment lost 5 bases, leaving 10 bases of the junction unmatched. The CDR3 loop spans 15 amino acids. CDR3 in amino acids: CASSQKREGVIEQYF. CDR3 DNA: TGTGCCAGCAGCCAGAAGCGGGAGGGTGTTATCGAGCAGTACTTC.

This rearrangement joins TRBV2 to TRBJ1-4; D is possibly TRBD1 (6 bases). This CDR3 is built from 15 residues. Trimming removed 2 bases from V and 8 bases from J, with 15 bases in between. Germline CDR1 and CDR2: SNHLY and FYNNEI. CDR3: CASSELRGAREKLFF. The CDR3 coding sequence is TGTGCCAGCAGTGAACTCCGGGGGGCGAGGGAAAAACTGTTTTTT.

The J gene is TRBJ2-3, the V gene TRBV9; TRBD1 matches at 11 bases. Germline V gene data show CDR1 as SGDLS and CDR2 as YYNGEE. The ends lost 1 base at V and 6 bases at J; junction bases unmatched: 4. CDR3 length: 15 residues. Here the CDR3 reads CASSVLGQGVDTQYF. CDR3 bases: TGTGCCAGCAGCGTATTGGGACAGGGGGTTGATACGCAGTATTTT.

The V call is TRBV5-8, the J call TRBJ2-7; tentative D call: TRBD2 (7 bases). The CDR3 is made up of 15 amino acids. The V and J ends lost 7 bases and 3 bases respectively, with 20 bases between them. In germline, CDR1 is SGHTS, CDR2 YDEGEE. The CDR3 sequence: CASGRGGEMIYEQYF. As DNA, the CDR3 is TGTGCCAGCGGAAGGGGGGGGGAAATGATCTACGAGCAGTACTTC. Drawing the rest from reference TRBV5-8 and TRBJ2-7, the complete variable domain is EAGVTQSPTHLIKTRGQQATLRCSPISGHTSVYWYQQALGLGLQFLLWYDEGEERNRGNFPPRFSGRQFPNYSSELNVNALELEDSALYLCASGRGGEMIYEQYFGPGTRLTVT.

J is TRBJ2-3 and V is TRBV7-7, with 13 bases fitting TRBD2. Germline V gives CDR1 SSHAT, CDR2 FNYEAQ (reference sequence). With V trimmed by 6 bases and J by 5 bases, 14 bases remained unmatched. The CDR3 loop spans 18 amino acids. The CDR3 protein is CASSPKLGLAGAGDTQYF. CDR3 DNA: TGTGCCAGCAGTCCTAAACTCGGACTAGCGGGAGCTGGAGATACGCAGTATTTT.

The chain has TRBV5-6 and TRBJ2-1, with TRBD2 as a possible D gene (6 bases). In germline, CDR1 is SGHDT, CDR2 YYEEEE. Trimming took 1 base from V and 5 from J, leaving 13 bases between them. The CDR3 is 15 amino acids. This CDR3 reads CASSLTWRDHNEQFF. The CDR3 DNA reads as TGTGCCAGCAGCTTGACCTGGCGGGATCACAATGAGCAGTTCTTC.

This chain uses TRBV4-1 with TRBJ2-5; a possible D gene is TRBD1 (6 bases). V gave up 4 bases and J gave up 4 bases, with 16 bases separating them. The CDR3 runs 15 residues. CDR1 is MGHRA, CDR2 YSYEKL, per germline. CDR3 region: CASSRGLGARETQYF. CDR3 bases: TGCGCCAGCAGCCGCGGGCTGGGGGCGAGAGAGACCCAGTACTTC.

The chain combines TRBV2 with TRBJ2-7, with 13 bases fitting TRBD2. V gave up 6 bases and J gave up 0 bases; unmatched junction bases: 5. Germline V gene data show CDR1 as SNHLY and CDR2 as FYNNEI. The CDR3 is 16 residues long. Here the CDR3 reads CASSKLAGGYSYEQYF. The CDR3 nucleotides read TGTGCCAGCAGCAAACTAGCGGGAGGGTACTCCTACGAGCAGTACTTC.

This sequence joins TRBV18 and TRBJ2-3, with TRBD2 matching 13 bases. Per germline, CDR1 KGHSH and CDR2 LQKENI. The CDR3 runs 15 residues. After removal of 4 bases from V and 4 bases from J, the junction contained 2 bases not matched to a gene. The CDR3 loop is CASSQGTSGADTQYF. CDR3 coding DNA: TGTGCCAGCTCACAAGGGACTAGCGGGGCAGATACGCAGTATTTT.

The chain carries TRBV5-6 and TRBJ2-5; the match to TRBD1 covers 7 bases. Trimming took 7 bases from V and 5 from J; bases not matched to a gene: 14. CDR1 is SGHDT, CDR2 YYEEEE, per germline. The CDR3 loop spans 15 amino acids. The CDR3 region has the DNA TGTGCCAGCTTACAGGGGAGCCTAATCGCGGAGACCCAGTACTTC. Translation gives CASLQGSLIAETQYF.

This chain joins TRBV5-1 and TRBJ2-3; a weak D match, TRBD1 (5 bases). Germline CDR1 SGHRS, CDR2 YFSETQ. The CDR3 consists of 15 residues. V was shortened by 0 bases and J by 3 bases, with 11 bases between the two germline ends. The CDR3 protein is CASSLEGSRTDTQYF. The CDR3 DNA follows: TGCGCCAGCAGCTTGGAGGGGTCGAGGACAGATACGCAGTATTTT.

The rearrangement links TRBV28 to TRBJ2-7; perhaps TRBD1 as D (5 bases). Germline-derived CDR1 and CDR2 are MDHEN and SYDVKM. The CDR3 is made up of 15 amino acids. Trimming cost V 6 bases and J 0 bases, with 15 bases left between them. This CDR3 reads CASSSLGQASYEQYF. CDR3 nucleotides: TGTGCCAGCAGCTCCCTGGGGCAGGCCTCCTACGAGCAGTACTTC.

V usage is TRBV9 and J usage is TRBJ1-1; D not certain. The V gene lost 4 bases and the J gene lost 1 base, with 8 bases spanning the gap. The CDR3 sequence is 13 residues long. The germline V gene has CDR1 SGDLS and CDR2 YYNGEE. This CDR3 is CASSITENTEAFF. Here the CDR3 DNA reads TGTGCCAGCAGCATTACAGAGAACACTGAAGCTTTCTTT.

The chain is built from TRBV28 and TRBJ1-1; D unclear. This CDR3 has 16 amino acids. Trimming removed 6 bases from V and 4 bases from J, with 21 bases in between. Germline-derived CDR1 and CDR2 are MDHEN and SYDVKM. The CDR3 DNA is TGTGCCAGCAGGCCCTCCCCACTGCGGGTAGGCACTGAAGCTTTCTTT. Its protein product is CASRPSPLRVGTEAFF. Based on the CDR3 plus reference TRBV28 and TRBJ1-1, the full variable domain is DVKVTQSSRYLVKRTGEKVFLECVQDMDHENMFWYRQDPGLGLRLIYFSYDVKMKEKGDIPEGYSVSREKKERFSLILESASTNQTSMYLCASRPSPLRVGTEAFFGQGTRLTVV.

This sequence joins TRBV28 and TRBJ1-5; D not resolved. The CDR3 covers 13 residues. Germline V CDR1 and CDR2: MDHEN, SYDVKM. V was trimmed by 5 bases and J by 5 bases, leaving 10 bases between them. DNA of the CDR3: TGTGCCAGCAGTGTTAACGGGGATCAGCCCCAGCATTTT. Protein sequence: CASSVNGDQPQHF.

As regards this clone: At one of its ends the junction is not consistent with the germline gene, which may arise from a read error. The same CDR3 can be traced to other DNA sequences in this sample. The genes are TRBV4-1 and TRBJ1-1; 8 bases are shared with TRBD1. This CDR3 is 13 amino acids long. Germline V gene lookup returns CDR1 MGHRA and CDR2 YSYEKL. CDR3 region: CASSQDRDAEAFF. The DNA of the CDR3 is TGTGCCAGCAGCCAGGACAGGGACGCTGAAGCTTTCTTT.

The chain links TRBV25-1 to TRBJ1-2, with 9 bases that match TRBD1. Germline lookup yields CDR1 MGHDK and CDR2 SYGVNS. V shed 4 bases and J 12 bases; nucleotides not matched to a gene: 18. The CDR3 is made up of 16 amino acids. The DNA of the CDR3 is TGTGCCAGCAGTGGTCGCACAGGGGGCGCGACTAGGGCACACACCTTC. It translates to CASSGRTGGATRAHTF.

This clone has a single count. An end of the junction does not agree with germline; a read error may underlie this. The sample holds other DNA sequences that translate to the same CDR3. The CDR3 here is CASSGTGTSGTDTQYF. CDR3 nucleotides: TGTGCTAGCAGCGGAACCGGGACTAGCGGCACAGATACGCAGTATTTT. The rearrangement links TRBV7-3 to TRBJ2-3; 10 bases map to TRBD2. Germline assignment: CDR1 SGHTA and CDR2 FQGTGA. CDR3 length: 16 amino acids.